This TCR beta chain emerged from a study of T-cell reconstitution after alpha-beta-depleted transplantation in children. This CDR3 has 14 residues. V lost 0 bases to trimming and J lost 3 bases, with 6 bases between them. CDR1 KGHDR and CDR2 SFDVKD come from the germline V gene. Unique molecular identifiers were used in preparing the TCRbeta library. TCRdb reanalysed the PCR reads using MiXCR and keeps one entry per CDR3 protein. The table includes almost 250,000 distinct CDR3 sequences, over 20% detected once. Broader study findings: Approximately two months post-transplant, alpha-beta T cells reportedly originated from several hundred expanded graft clones.

This clonotype came up many times. Antigen unknown. The receptor comes from a girl aged 2-10 years with Fanconi anemia, due to receive a stem cell transplant. The sequences come from PBMCs, collected before TCRalphabeta/CD19-depleted stem cell transplant. This chain uses TRBV24-1 with TRBJ2-3, with D possibly TRBD2 on 6 matching bases. CDR3 residues: CATSDLRGTDTQYF. CDR3 sequence (DNA): TGTGCCACCAGTGATTTGCGGGGGACAGATACGCAGTATTTT.